Sequencing of this T cell receptor beta chain was carried out in a study of shared clonotypes between healthy human individuals. Study outcomes and limitations: When naive CD4 clonotypes were compared across a few donors, roughly 4.9% were shared.

Positively selected for CCR7, the CD45RO-negative cells used as naive CD8 cells excluded terminally differentiated effector memory CD45RA+ cells. Sequenced by immunoSEQ multiplex PCR; TCRdb stores in-frame clones only, minus some. The sample has some 2 million clones, around 96% seen once. This CDR3 has 12 amino acids. Trimming shortened V by 4 bases and J by 10 bases, and 10 bases separated the two germline ends. Germline V gene sequence: CDR1 LNHNV, CDR2 YYDKDF (reference sequence). A word on this clone: Antigen unknown.

V gene TRBV15 combines with J gene TRBJ2-2, with D unresolved. The specimen sequenced was naive CD8+ T cells sorted from blood. This clonotype originated in a man between 18 and 35 years old in good health. The DNA of the CDR3 is TGTGCCACCAGCACTTCGAGTCTGGAGCTGTTTTTT. Amino acid sequence: CATSTSSLELFF.